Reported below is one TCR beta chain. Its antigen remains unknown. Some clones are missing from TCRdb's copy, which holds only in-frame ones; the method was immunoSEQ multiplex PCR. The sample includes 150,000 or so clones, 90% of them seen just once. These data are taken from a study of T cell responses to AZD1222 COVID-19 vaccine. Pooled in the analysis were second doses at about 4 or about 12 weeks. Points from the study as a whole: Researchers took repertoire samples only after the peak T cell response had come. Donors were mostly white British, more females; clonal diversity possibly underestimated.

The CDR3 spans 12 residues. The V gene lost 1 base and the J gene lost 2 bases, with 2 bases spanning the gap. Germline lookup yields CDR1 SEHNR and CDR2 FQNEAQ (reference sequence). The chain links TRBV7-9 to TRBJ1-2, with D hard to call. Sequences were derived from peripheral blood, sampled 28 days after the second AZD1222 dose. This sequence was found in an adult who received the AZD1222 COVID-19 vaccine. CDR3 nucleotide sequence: TGTGCCAGCAGCTTAGAAAACTATGGCTACACCTTC. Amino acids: CASSLENYGYTF.